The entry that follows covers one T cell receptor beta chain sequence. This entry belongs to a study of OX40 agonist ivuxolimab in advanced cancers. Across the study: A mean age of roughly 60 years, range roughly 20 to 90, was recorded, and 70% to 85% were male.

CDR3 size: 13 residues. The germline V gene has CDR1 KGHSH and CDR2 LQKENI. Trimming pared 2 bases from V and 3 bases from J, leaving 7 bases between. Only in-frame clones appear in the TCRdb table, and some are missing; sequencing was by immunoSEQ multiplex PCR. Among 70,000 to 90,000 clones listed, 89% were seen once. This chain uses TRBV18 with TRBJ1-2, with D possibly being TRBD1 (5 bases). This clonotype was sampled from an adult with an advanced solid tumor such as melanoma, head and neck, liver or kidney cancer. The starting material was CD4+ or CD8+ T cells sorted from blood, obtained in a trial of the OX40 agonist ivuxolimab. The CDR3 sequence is CASSPLGDYGYTF. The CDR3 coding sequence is TGTGCCAGCTCACCATTAGGGGACTATGGCTACACCTTC.